This TCR beta chain was found in a study of technical replicates of blood from a few donors (dated by TCRdb to about 2017). V ends up 2 bases short and J 0 bases short, with an unmatched junction base count of 8. The CDR3 starts with the cysteine, ends with the phenylalanine, and has 18 residues. Only CDR3 DNA remains: 54 bases, in frame from the first base. Reading the germline V gene gives CDR1 WSHSY and CDR2 SAAADI. To prepare the library, the immunoSEQ multiplex PCR assay was applied. What TCRdb holds here is the immuneACCESS table cut down to in-frame rearrangements. Part of the clones is not present; checked against another copy, under half of the missing clones reflect an unresolved V gene, and the others are unexplained. Here the sample has 9,500 to 15,000 clones; 90% to 95% occur a single time. The top ten hold 9.1% of the sample. Details on this clone: Its target antigen remains unknown. Qualities for individual bases were not recorded, and no much larger clone is one base off.

The sample consisted of PBMCs. The sequence derives from a human donor in good health. The V gene is TRBV10-2 and the J gene is TRBJ1-5; 9 central nucleotides agree with TRBD1. The CDR3 protein: CASSERGQGHYSNQPQHF. The sequenced DNA: TGCGCCAGCAGTGAGAGGGGACAGGGCCATTATAGCAATCAGCCCCAGCATTTT.